This T cell receptor beta chain was sequenced in a study of T-cell memory formation after mild COVID-19. Study summary: TCR clustering was largely donor specific.

Findings and limits, study-wide: Pre-infection memory already had some responding clones, implying cross-reactive memory joined. Shrinking CD4+ clones resided mostly in CM and EM, and CD8+ ones in EMRA.

V lost 3 bases to trimming and J lost 0 bases; unmatched junction nucleotides: 7. The CDR3 is 17 amino acids. Germline CDR1 SGHRS, CDR2 YFSETQ. This clonotype has just a few counts. The antigen remains unidentified. Constant-segment primers were used for 5'RACE, and the resulting TCR alpha and TCR beta cDNA libraries carried sample barcodes and UMIs. A single record per CDR3 protein comes from TCRdb applying MiXCR to the 5' RACE reads. The repertoire holds around 300,000 distinct CDR3 sequences, with about 20% as singletons. This chain connects TRBV5-1 to TRBJ1-1; TRBD1 aligns across 11 bases. The source of this sequence is a man younger than 30 who had mild COVID-19 (a few samples of this study predate the infection). Cell type and time point are not known. The sequenced material came from PBMCs or a T cell subset sorted from them (not recorded which). The CDR3 DNA reads TGCGCCAGCAGCTCCGGACAGGGGGCGACTTTGAACACTGAAGCTTTCTTT. It yields the protein CASSSGQGATLNTEAFF. Drawing the rest from reference TRBV5-1 and TRBJ1-1, the complete variable domain is KAGVTQTPRYLIKTRGQQVTLSCSPISGHRSVSWYQQTPGQGLQFLFEYFSETQRNKGNFPGRFSGRQFSNSRSEMNVSTLELGDSALYLCASSSGQGATLNTEAFFGQGTRLTVV.